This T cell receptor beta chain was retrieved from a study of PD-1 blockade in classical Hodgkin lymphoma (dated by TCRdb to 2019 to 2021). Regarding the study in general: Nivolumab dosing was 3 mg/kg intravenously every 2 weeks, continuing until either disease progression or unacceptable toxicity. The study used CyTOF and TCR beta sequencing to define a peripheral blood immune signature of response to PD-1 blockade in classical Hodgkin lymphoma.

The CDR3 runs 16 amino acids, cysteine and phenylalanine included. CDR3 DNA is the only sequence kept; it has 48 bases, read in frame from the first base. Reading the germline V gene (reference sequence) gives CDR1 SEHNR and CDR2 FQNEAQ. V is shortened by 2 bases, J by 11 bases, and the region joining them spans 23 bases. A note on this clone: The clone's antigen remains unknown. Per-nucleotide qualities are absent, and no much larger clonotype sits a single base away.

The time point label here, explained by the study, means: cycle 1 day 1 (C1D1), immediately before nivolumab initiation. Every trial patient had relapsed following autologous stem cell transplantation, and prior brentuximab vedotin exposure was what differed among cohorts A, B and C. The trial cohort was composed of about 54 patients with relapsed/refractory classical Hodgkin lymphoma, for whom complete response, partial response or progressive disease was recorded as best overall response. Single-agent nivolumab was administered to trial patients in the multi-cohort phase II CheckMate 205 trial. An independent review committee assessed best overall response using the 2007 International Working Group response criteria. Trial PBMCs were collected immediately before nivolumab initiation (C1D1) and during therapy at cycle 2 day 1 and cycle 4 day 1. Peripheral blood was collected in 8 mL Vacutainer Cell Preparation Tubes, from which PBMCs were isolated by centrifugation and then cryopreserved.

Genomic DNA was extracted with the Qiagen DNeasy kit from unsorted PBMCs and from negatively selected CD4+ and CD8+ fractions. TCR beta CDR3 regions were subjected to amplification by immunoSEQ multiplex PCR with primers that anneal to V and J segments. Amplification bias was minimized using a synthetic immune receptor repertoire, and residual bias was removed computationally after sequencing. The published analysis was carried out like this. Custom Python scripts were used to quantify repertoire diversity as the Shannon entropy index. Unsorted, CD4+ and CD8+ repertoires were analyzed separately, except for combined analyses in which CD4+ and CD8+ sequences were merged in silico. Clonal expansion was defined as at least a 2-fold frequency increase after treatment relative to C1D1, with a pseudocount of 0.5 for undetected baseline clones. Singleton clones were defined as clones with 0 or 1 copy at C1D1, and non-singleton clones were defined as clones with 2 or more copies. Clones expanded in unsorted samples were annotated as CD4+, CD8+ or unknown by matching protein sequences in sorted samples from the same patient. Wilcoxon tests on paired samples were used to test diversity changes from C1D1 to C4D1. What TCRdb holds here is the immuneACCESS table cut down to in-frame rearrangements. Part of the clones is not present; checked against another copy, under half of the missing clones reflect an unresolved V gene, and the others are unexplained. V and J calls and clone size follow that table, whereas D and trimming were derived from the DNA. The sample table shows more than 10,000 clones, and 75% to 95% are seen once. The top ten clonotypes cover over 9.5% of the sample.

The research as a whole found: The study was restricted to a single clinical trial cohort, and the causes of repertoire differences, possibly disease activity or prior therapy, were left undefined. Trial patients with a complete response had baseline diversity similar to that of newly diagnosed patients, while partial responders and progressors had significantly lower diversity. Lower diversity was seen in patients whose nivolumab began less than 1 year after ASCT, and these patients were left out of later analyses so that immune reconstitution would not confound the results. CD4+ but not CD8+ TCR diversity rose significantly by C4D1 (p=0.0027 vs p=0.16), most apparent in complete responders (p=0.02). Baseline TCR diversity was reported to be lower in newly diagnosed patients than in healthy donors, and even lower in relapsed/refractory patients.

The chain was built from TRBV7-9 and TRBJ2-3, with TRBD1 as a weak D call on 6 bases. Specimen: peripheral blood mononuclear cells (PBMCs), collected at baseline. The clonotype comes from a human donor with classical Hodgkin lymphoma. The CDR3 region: CASSLMSGTQGLGQYF. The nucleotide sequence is TGTGCCAGCAGCTTAATGTCAGGGACCCAGGGGTTGGGGCAGTATTTT.